Listed below are T cell receptor beta chains from one sample, sequenced in a study of patients and donors after allogeneic stem cell transplantation. TCRdb used MiXCR to reprocess the RT-PCR reads, holding one entry per CDR3 protein. The table shows about 960,000 distinct CDR3 sequences, with under 20% occurring only once. Input material: blood, either unsorted or a sorted T cell fraction (not recorded which). These receptors were collected from a human donor who was either an allogeneic HSCT recipient or a stem cell or donor lymphocyte infusion donor (not recorded which). It is not recorded whose cells these are; they may come from a transplant donor. Both conserved end residues are part of each CDR3. The order of the fields is CDR3 protein, V gene.

CSAPLAGGLNEQFF | TRBV20-1
CASSNHMNTEAFF | TRBV9
CASSSLTGVFEKLFF | TRBV6-5
CSAAPDAGNTIYF | TRBV20-1
CASGFSINQPQHF | TRBV12-5
CASSVEPINQPQHF | TRBV9
CASSLDRIGEETQYF | TRBV5-1
CASSLASGTVNTEAFF | TRBV5-1
CSVGLANYEQYF | TRBV29-1
CASSLTSGNVQFF | TRBV12-3/TRBV12-4
CTSNPLTGSGNTIYF | TRBV7-6
CSARIRALYNEQFF | TRBV20-1
CSVEDLSGEQYF | TRBV29-1
CASSADRVRGEKLFF | TRBV12-3/TRBV12-4
CASEGLVYQETQYF | TRBV6-1
CATQRGASYNEQFF | TRBV7-9
CASSLSRVAHNEQFF | TRBV7-3
CSARIPGTSGRPQETQYF | TRBV20-1
CASSFPGLAGPERSETQYF | TRBV7-6
CASSWTVTWNTEAFF | TRBV7-2
CASSYRTENGYTF | TRBV6-6
CATSRGAGGSYEQYF | TRBV15
CASRPYGGSYEQYF | TRBV12-3/TRBV12-4
CASSRGGAGVTDTQYF | TRBV4-3
CASSLNGPDGVNEQFF | TRBV5-1
CAISGAERPSHEQFF | TRBV10-3
CASSDRRYGYTF | TRBV4-3
CATSSLPGQGPGEQYF | TRBV15